Listed here are 32 T cell receptor beta chains from one sample, sequenced in a study. TCRdb independently ran MiXCR on the 5' RACE reads; one entry per CDR3 protein. The table includes about 6,000 distinct CDR3 sequences, around 60% detected once. The specimen was naive CD4+ T cells sorted from blood. Stated subset: naive CD4+ T cells, CD4+CD45RA+CD25-. The receptors were sampled from a female donor with breast cancer.

The chain couples TRBV7-6 to TRBJ2-1, with 9 bases matching TRBD2. CDR1 and CDR2 from the germline V gene are SGHVS and FNYEAQ. The CDR3 length is 16 residues. V lost 5 bases, J lost 2 bases, and 7 bases stayed unmatched. The CDR3 spells CASSPPGLAAYNEQFF. CDR3 coding DNA: TGTGCCAGCAGCCCACCGGGACTAGCCGCCTACAATGAGCAGTTCTTC.

On this clonotype: Because it lacks the conserved phenylalanine or tryptophan at the end, this CDR3 is likely a read error. This chain links TRBV2 with TRBJ1-1; tentatively, D is TRBD1 (6 bases). Germline-derived CDR1 and CDR2 are SNHLY and FYNNEI. The germline V and J ends were trimmed by 6 bases and 7 bases, with 15 bases remaining between them. This CDR3 is 13 amino acids long. The CDR3 sequence: CASSTYTQGEAFS. In DNA form, the CDR3 reads TGTGCCAGCAGCACCTATACACAGGGTGAAGCTTTCTCT.

The genes are TRBV4-1 and TRBJ2-3; TRBD2 is a possible D gene (5 bases). From germline, CDR1 is MGHRA and CDR2 YSYEKL. V was pared by 2 bases and J by 1 base, with 10 bases between. This CDR3 is built from 15 residues. The CDR3 DNA reads as TGCGCCAGCAGCCAACTCACTAGGGGCACAGATACGCAGTATTTT. It is translated as CASSQLTRGTDTQYF.

The chain carries TRBV6-1 and TRBJ2-2, with D perhaps given as TRBD1 or TRBD2 (5 bases each). The V end lost 6 bases, the J end lost 7 bases, and 15 bases lay between the germline ends. The CDR3 length is 14 residues. Germline V lookup: CDR1 MNHNS, CDR2 SASEGT. CDR3: CASSPGPKNGELFF. The CDR3 coding sequence is TGTGCCAGCAGCCCGGGACCCAAGAACGGGGAGCTGTTTTTT.

The chain is built from TRBV6-1 and TRBJ1-1; D gene uncertain. Germline CDR1 MNHNS, CDR2 SASEGT. There are 13 residues in the CDR3. V was trimmed by 2 bases and J by 1 base, leaving 5 bases between them. The CDR3 region is CASSERENTEAFF. The CDR3 DNA sequence: TGTGCCAGCAGTGAAAGAGAGAACACTGAAGCTTTCTTT.

This clonotype was observed a few times. This chain joins TRBV9 and TRBJ2-3; D is undetermined. Germline V gene lookup returns CDR1 SGDLS and CDR2 YYNGEE. V lost 2 bases and J 2 bases, leaving 12 bases between the germline ends. This CDR3 has 15 amino acids. The CDR3 region is CASSVHGPTTDTQYF. CDR3 sequence (DNA): TGTGCCAGCAGCGTCCACGGGCCGACCACAGATACGCAGTATTTT.

The chain couples TRBV6-5 to TRBJ2-7, with TRBD1 matching over 7 bases. CDR1 and CDR2 (germline): MNHEY, SVGAGI. Losses at the gene ends were 5 bases for V and 7 bases for J; bases not matched to a gene: 11. The CDR3 contains 14 residues. In DNA, the CDR3 is TGTGCCAGCAGTGCATACAGGGGTCAGAGTGAGCAGTACTTC. Protein: CASSAYRGQSEQYF.

This clonotype was observed a handful of times. The chain carries TRBV4-1 and TRBJ2-1; no definite D call. CDR1 is MGHRA and CDR2 is YSYEKL in the germline V gene. The CDR3 is 16 residues long. The germline V and J ends were trimmed by 3 bases and 0 bases, with 12 bases remaining between them. CDR3 nucleotides: TGCGCCAGCAGCCAGGCCCCTGGGGACTCCTACAATGAGCAGTTCTTC. Encoded protein: CASSQAPGDSYNEQFF.

This clonotype was seen only once. CDR3 protein: CASSGQPQHF. The CDR3 DNA reads as TGTGCCAGCAGTGGTCAGCCCCAGCATTTT. The V call is TRBV28, the J call TRBJ1-5; D unclear. Germline V lookup: CDR1 MDHEN, CDR2 SYDVKM. This CDR3 is built from 10 residues. Trimming stripped 5 bases from V and 6 bases from J, with 2 bases between.

As to this clonotype: At one boundary the junction diverges from the germline segment, which might be a read error. The V gene is TRBV20-1, the J gene TRBJ2-2, with 7 bases identical to TRBD1. Germline lookup yields CDR1 DFQATT and CDR2 SNEGSKA (reference sequence). CDR3 length equals 15 residues. DNA for the CDR3: TGCGGTGCTAGATCCGTCCAGGGGGTCCCCGGGGAGCTGTTTTTT. This encodes CGARSVQGVPGELFF.

The V gene is TRBV19, the J gene TRBJ1-1; D gene ambiguous. Trimming took 3 bases from V and 0 from J, leaving 8 bases between them. Germline CDR1 and CDR2: LNHDA and SQIVND (reference sequence). This CDR3 region has 14 residues. This CDR3 reads CASSIWFLNTEAFF. The DNA for the CDR3 is TGTGCCAGTAGTATTTGGTTCCTGAACACTGAAGCTTTCTTT.

V and J are TRBV4-3 and TRBJ1-1; 8 bases match TRBD1. J lost 8 bases, V lost 4 bases, and 9 bases had no gene match. Germline V CDR1 and CDR2: LGHNA, YSLEER. The CDR3 is 14 amino acids. CDR3 DNA: TGCGCCAGCAGCCTACGGACAGGGTGGCCAGAAGCTTTCTTT. Residues: CASSLRTGWPEAFF.

The genes are TRBV10-3 and TRBJ2-7; TRBD1 might be the D (6 bases). Germline CDR1 reads ENHRY; CDR2 reads SYGVKD. This CDR3 has 12 amino acids. V lost 3 bases, J lost 6 bases, and 9 bases lay in between. The CDR3 sequence is CAISDTGPEQYF. The CDR3 DNA reads as TGTGCCATCAGTGATACAGGGCCCGAGCAGTACTTC.

The chain is built from TRBV12-3 or TRBV12-4 and TRBJ1-2; TRBD1 agrees at 7 bases. The CDR3 length is 13 residues. V lost 3 bases, J lost 8 bases, and 6 bases stayed unmatched. CDR3 sequence (DNA): TGTGCCAGCAGTTTTCTACAGGGGATCGGCTACACCTTC. This gives the protein CASSFLQGIGYTF.

This clonotype was seen a handful of times. The chain uses TRBV28 and TRBJ2-3; D is unresolved. CDR3 size: 13 residues. Trimming shortened V by 4 bases and J by 3 bases, and 8 bases separated the two germline ends. Germline lookup yields CDR1 MDHEN and CDR2 SYDVKM. The CDR3 region has the DNA TGTGCCAGCAGTTCCTGGGTGACAGATACGCAGTATTTT. Protein: CASSSWVTDTQYF.

This clonotype was seen a few times. The CDR3 coding sequence is TGCAGCGTTGGAAGTAGCGGCGGGGAGCTGTTTTTT. Residues: CSVGSSGGELFF. The chain joins TRBV29-1 to TRBJ2-2; D might be TRBD2 (6 bases). This CDR3 is built from 12 residues. Trimming pared 4 bases from V and 7 bases from J, leaving 10 bases between. In germline, CDR1 is SQVTM, CDR2 ANQGSEA.

This chain's CDR3 is CASSLDSNQPQHF. CDR3 sequence (DNA): TGCGCCAGCAGCCTGGATAGCAATCAGCCCCAGCATTTT. The chain is built from TRBV4-3 and TRBJ1-5; D remains unclear. The V gene's germline CDR1 is LGHNA and CDR2 YSLEER. This CDR3 is 13 amino acids long. The V end lost 4 bases, the J end lost 0 bases, and 4 bases lay between the germline ends.

The V and J genes are TRBV12-3 or TRBV12-4 and TRBJ2-5; 13 bases line up with TRBD2. This CDR3 is built from 15 residues. The V and J ends lost 5 bases and 6 bases, in that order; junction bases with no gene match: 6. CDR3 in amino acids: CASSRTSGSFKTQYF. Here the CDR3 DNA reads TGTGCCAGCAGTCGGACTAGCGGGAGTTTCAAGACCCAGTACTTC.

The chain links TRBV20-1 to TRBJ2-3; TRBD2 aligns across 11 bases. Germline values: CDR1 DFQATT, CDR2 SNEGSKA (reference sequence). The CDR3 is 14 residues long. Trimming at V came to 6 bases and at J to 8 bases, leaving 10 bases not matched to a gene. CDR3 protein: CSANVAGGVGTQYF. The CDR3 DNA reads TGCAGTGCGAATGTAGCGGGAGGGGTCGGTACGCAGTATTTT.

The chain recombines TRBV7-2 with TRBJ2-2; D uncertain. Trimming removed 2 bases from V and 5 bases from J, with 15 bases in between. The germline V gene encodes CDR1 SGHTA and CDR2 FQGNSA. CDR3 size: 16 residues. The CDR3 DNA reads as TGTGCCAGCAGCTTAACTCCTAGTCCGAGGACCGGGGAGCTGTTTTTT. Translated, it gives CASSLTPSPRTGELFF.

The chain has TRBV4-2 and TRBJ2-5; 7 positions agree with TRBD2. J gave up 4 bases and V 0 bases, and 8 bases lay outside the gene matches. Germline CDR1 LGHNA, CDR2 YNFKEQ. This CDR3 is built from 16 residues. CDR3 residues: CASSQDLASGRETQYF. DNA of the CDR3: TGTGCCAGCAGCCAAGATCTCGCTAGCGGACGAGAGACCCAGTACTTC.

This clonotype came up a few times. The V call is TRBV12-3 or TRBV12-4, the J call TRBJ2-7; D is undetermined. V was clipped by 6 bases and J by 10 bases, with 13 bases between them. The CDR3 is made up of 11 amino acids. The DNA for the CDR3 is TGTGCCAGCAGCTCCTCAAGGCGACAGTACTTC. Translation gives CASSSSRRQYF.

The chain is built from TRBV20-1 and TRBJ1-1, with D unclear. Germline V gene lookup returns CDR1 DFQATT and CDR2 SNEGSKA (reference sequence). The ends were cut back, 0 bases at V and 6 bases at J, with 14 bases in the middle. This CDR3 is built from 14 residues. The CDR3: CSARDLKFTSEAFF. The CDR3 nucleotides are TGCAGTGCTAGAGATCTCAAGTTTACCTCTGAAGCTTTCTTT.

Note on this clonotype: The junction departs from the called germline gene at one end, perhaps through a read error. J is TRBJ1-5 and V is TRBV4-1, with a tentative D call TRBD1 (5 bases). CDR1 is MGHRA, CDR2 YSYEKL, per germline. The CDR3 is 16 residues long. CDR3: CASSQAPRGSNQPQNF. CDR3 sequence (DNA): TGCGCCAGCAGCCAAGCACCGCGGGGGAGCAATCAGCCCCAGAATTTT.

This clonotype was recorded a few times. This chain joins TRBV20-1 and TRBJ2-1; tentatively, D is TRBD1 (5 bases). Trimming removed 3 bases from V and 8 bases from J, with 20 bases in between. Germline lookup yields CDR1 DFQATT and CDR2 SNEGSKA (reference sequence). CDR3 length: 15 amino acids. CDR3 bases: TGCAGTGCTAGTCTTCGAAGGGGCGCTGAGGATGAGCAGTTCTTC. Translation gives CSASLRRGAEDEQFF.

The chain has TRBV12-2 and TRBJ1-5; the DNA was not compared with TRBD1, the D call given in the table. TRBV12-2 is a pseudogene locus. CDR3 length: 15 amino acids. CDR3 loop: CARPRTEKGNQPQHF. The CDR3, as DNA: TGTGCAAGACCCCGGACGGAGAAGGGCAATCAGCCCCAGCATTTT.

The chain has TRBV29-1 and TRBJ2-1; no definite D call. The CDR3 is made up of 10 amino acids. CDR1 is SQVTM, CDR2 ANQGSEA, per germline. V was shortened by 5 bases and J by 8 bases, with 7 bases between the two germline ends. The CDR3 here is CSVRRDEQFF. The CDR3, as DNA: TGCAGCGTTCGCCGGGATGAGCAGTTCTTC.

In regard to this clonotype: An end of the junction differs from the germline gene, which may be a read error. The chain carries TRBV6-5 and TRBJ2-7, with 7 bases fitting TRBD1. CDR1 and CDR2 from the germline V gene are MNHEY and SVGAGI. This CDR3 has 13 residues. CDR3 bases: TGTGACAGCAGTTCCGCAAACAGGGGCGAGCAGTACTTC. This sequence encodes CDSSSANRGEQYF.

The chain employs TRBV7-2 and TRBJ1-2, with a weak D call TRBD1 (5 bases). Deletions cut 2 bases from V and 7 bases from J, with 17 bases between. The CDR3 runs to 15 residues. Germline V gene sequence: CDR1 SGHTA, CDR2 FQGNSA. The CDR3 DNA follows: TGTGCCAGCAGCTTAAGTGGGACCGCCAGAAGTGGCTACACCTTC. Amino acid sequence: CASSLSGTARSGYTF.

This clonotype was picked up a small number of times. This chain uses TRBV7-2 with TRBJ2-6, with unresolved D. Trimming left V 6 bases short and J 2 bases short, with 17 bases between. The CDR3 has 17 amino acids. Germline V gives CDR1 SGHTA, CDR2 FQGNSA. This CDR3 is CASRPGLRLAGANVLTF. The CDR3 bases are TGTGCCAGCAGGCCCGGGCTTAGGTTAGCTGGGGCCAACGTCCTGACTTTC. Looking up the rest from reference TRBV7-2 and TRBJ2-6 gives the full variable domain: GAGVSQSPSNKVTEKGKDVELRCDPISGHTALYWYRQSLGQGLEFLIYFQGNSAPDKSGLPSDRFSAERTGGSVSTLTIQRTQQEDSAVYLCASRPGLRLAGANVLTFGAGSRLTVL.

The chain uses TRBV6-5 and TRBJ1-2; D is unclear. The CDR3 totals 13 residues. Germline loops: CDR1 MNHEY, CDR2 SVGAGI. The V and J ends lost 5 bases and 6 bases respectively, with 13 bases between them. CDR3 DNA: TGTGCCAGCAGTCGCCCCGATCCGGATGGCTACACCTTC. It encodes CASSRPDPDGYTF.

The V gene is TRBV29-1, the J gene TRBJ2-1, with TRBD2 matching over 11 bases. Trimming cost V 4 bases and J 10 bases; bases outside gene matches: 6. CDR1 and CDR2 (germline): SQVTM, ANQGSEA. The CDR3 runs 13 residues. CDR3 nucleotide sequence: TGCAGCGTTGGACTAGCGGGATCCGGGGAGCAGTTCTTC. This gives the protein CSVGLAGSGEQFF.